The rows below give T cell receptor beta chains drawn from one sample of a study of a mutant IDH1 vaccine in newly diagnosed glioma. The method was immunoSEQ multiplex PCR; TCRdb's version includes in-frame clones alone and lacks a portion of them. The table lists 110,000 or so clones, 90% of them singletons, with roughly 0.57% in the top ten. These TCRs' antigens remain unknown. Sample: PBMCs, taken from a glioma patient whose treatment included an IDH1 peptide vaccine. The receptors were sampled from a woman aged 45-60 years with glioma. Each CDR3 is given with its conserved first and last residue.

TRBV28	TRBJ2-7	CASSQWRRTYEQYF
TRBV30	TRBJ2-7	CAWIPEDTYEQYF
TRBV7-9	TRBJ2-5	CASSLGLAGVETQYF
TRBV7-2	TRBJ2-3	CASSVRLAYTDTQYF
TRBV9	TRBJ2-3	CASSLASTGAMTDTQYF
TRBV2	TRBJ1-6	CAARQGPYNSPLHF
TRBV6-5	TRBJ1-5	CASSEWRSEEPQHF
TRBV7-9	TRBJ2-5	CASSPGRGTETQYF
TRBV29-1	TRBJ1-1	CSVGGQGMRANTEAFF
TRBV5-5	TRBJ2-7	CASSNRLGLGERRIYEQYF
TRBV28	TRBJ2-7	CASSLRGRAYEQYF
TRBV7-9	TRBJ1-4	CASTGQGFEKLFF
TRBV13	TRBJ2-1	CASSLMSSGLSSYNEQFF
TRBV6-1	TRBJ1-4	CASSEGQQLNEKLFF
TRBV11-2	TRBJ1-5	CASSLAPGTGSQHF
TRBV18	TRBJ1-2	CASSRTEGQHYGYTF
TRBV7-9	TRBJ2-3	CASSLGYSTSTDTQYF
TRBV28	TRBJ2-2	CASSLWAAQSGSGELFF
TRBV4-1	TRBJ2-7	CASSQDDGGYEQYF
TRBV10-2	TRBJ2-1	CASTRVARNEQFF
TRBV7-2	TRBJ1-1	CASSLDRNTEAFF
TRBV28	TRBJ2-2	CASSLSKAGTGELFF
TRBV29-1	TRBJ2-1	CSVGLSEQFF
TRBV14	TRBJ2-7	CASSLLARPTYEQYF
TRBV7-2	TRBJ2-5	CASGRLASGAKETQYF
TRBV6-5	TRBJ1-5	CASPGFWQPQHF
TRBV18	TRBJ2-1	CASSPTIAGVTYNEQFF
TRBV28	TRBJ2-5	CASSLPGSLETQYF
TRBV5-6	TRBJ1-6	CASSFAPGQNNSPLHF
TRBV6-5	TRBJ2-3	CASSYVGFTDTQYF
TRBV9	TRBJ2-2	CASSVGGERNTGELFF
TRBV29-1	TRBJ2-5	CSAGTFKETQYF
TRBV6-1	TRBJ2-1	CASSAGYNEQFF
TRBV28	TRBJ1-5	CASTYPPGGQPQHF
TRBV2	TRBJ1-1	CASNGQPNTEAFF
TRBV7-2	TRBJ1-1	CASSLGMNTEAFF
TRBV18	TRBJ2-7	CASSRGLTSYEQYF
TRBV19	TRBJ2-4	CASSIRTLKNIQYF
TRBV5-8	TRBJ2-1	CASSFSAGVLKGYNEQFF
TRBV5-1	TRBJ2-7	CASSLGTSGLSSYEQYF
TRBV29-1	TRBJ2-5	CSVLKVGRTRTETQYF
TRBV28	TRBJ2-7	CASSPPGGPSYEQYF
TRBV25-1	TRBJ2-1	CASSPLAGLAPYNEQFF
TRBV28	TRBJ2-3	CASRVSTDTQYF
TRBV13	TRBJ2-5	CASSPLDRPQETQYF
TRBV6-5	TRBJ1-6	CASSYGEGASSPLHF
TRBV10-3	TRBJ1-5	CAISEGQPYSNQPQHF
TRBV29-1	TRBJ2-1	CSVERYERANEQFF
TRBV5-1	TRBJ2-2	CASSLGNTGELFF
TRBV5-6	TRBJ2-6	CASSPGNGANVLTF
TRBV18	TRBJ2-2	CASSLMFAVMANTGELFF
TRBV6-5	TRBJ1-1	CATMSGVVLSTEAFF
TRBV29-1	TRBJ1-5	CSGGESNQPQHF